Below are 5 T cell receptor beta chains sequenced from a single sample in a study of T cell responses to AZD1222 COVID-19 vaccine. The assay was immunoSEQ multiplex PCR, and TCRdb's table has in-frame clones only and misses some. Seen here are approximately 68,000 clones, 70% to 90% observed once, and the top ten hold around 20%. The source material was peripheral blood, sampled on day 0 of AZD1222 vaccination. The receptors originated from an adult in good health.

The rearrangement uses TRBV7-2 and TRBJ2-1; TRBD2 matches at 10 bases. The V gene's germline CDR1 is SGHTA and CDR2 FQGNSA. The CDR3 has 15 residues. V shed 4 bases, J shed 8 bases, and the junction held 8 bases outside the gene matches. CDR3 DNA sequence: TGTGCCAGCAGCTATCTAGCGGGGGCTGGTGATGAGCAGTTCTTC. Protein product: CASSYLAGAGDEQFF. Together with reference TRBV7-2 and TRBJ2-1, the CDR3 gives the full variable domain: GAGVSQSPSNKVTEKGKDVELRCDPISGHTALYWYRQSLGQGLEFLIYFQGNSAPDKSGLPSDRFSAERTGGSVSTLTIQRTQQEDSAVYLCASSYLAGAGDEQFFGPGTRLTVL.

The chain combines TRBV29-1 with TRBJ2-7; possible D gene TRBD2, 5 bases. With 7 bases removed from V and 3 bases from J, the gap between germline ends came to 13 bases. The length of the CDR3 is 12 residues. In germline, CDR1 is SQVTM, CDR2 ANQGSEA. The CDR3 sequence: CSAGEGIYEQYF. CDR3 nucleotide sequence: TGCAGCGCTGGCGAGGGAATCTACGAGCAGTACTTC.

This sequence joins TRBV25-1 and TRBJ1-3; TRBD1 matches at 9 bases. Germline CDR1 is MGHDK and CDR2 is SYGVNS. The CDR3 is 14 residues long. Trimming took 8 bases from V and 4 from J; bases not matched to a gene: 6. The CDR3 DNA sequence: TGTGCCAGCGGGACAGGGACTTCAGGAAACACCATATATTTT. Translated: CASGTGTSGNTIYF.

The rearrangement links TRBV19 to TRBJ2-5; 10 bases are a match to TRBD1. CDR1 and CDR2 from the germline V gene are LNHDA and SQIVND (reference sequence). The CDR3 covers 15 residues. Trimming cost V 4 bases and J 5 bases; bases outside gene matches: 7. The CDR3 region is CASSTGTGDVETQYF. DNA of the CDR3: TGTGCCAGTAGTACCGGGACAGGGGACGTTGAGACCCAGTACTTC.

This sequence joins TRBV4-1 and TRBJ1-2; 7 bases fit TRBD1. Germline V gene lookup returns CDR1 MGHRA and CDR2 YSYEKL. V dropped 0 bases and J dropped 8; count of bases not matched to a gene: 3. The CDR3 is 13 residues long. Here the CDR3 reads CASSQEGTDGYTF. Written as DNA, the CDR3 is TGCGCCAGCAGCCAAGAAGGGACAGACGGCTACACCTTC.